A selection of T cell receptor beta chains follows, all from one sample in a study of CD8 T cells in ankylosing spondylitis. MiXCR was run by TCRdb on the 5' RACE reads, yielding one entry per CDR3 protein. This sample has 500,000 to 650,000 distinct CDR3 sequences, with under 5.5% found just once. Source material: blood, either unsorted or a sorted T cell fraction (not recorded which). Receptors were obtained from a male donor with ankylosing spondylitis. CDR3s include the opening cysteine and the closing phenylalanine or tryptophan. A D gene is named only where the DNA matches it firmly. Rows give clone size only sometimes, using once, few, many, or a class for an expanded clone.

size,V,D,J,DNA,CDR3
NA,TRBV4-2,TRBD2,TRBJ2-5,TGTGCCAGCAGCCAAGGTGGGGGGACCGGGACTAGCGGGGCGACACTACAAGAGACCCAGTACTTC,CASSQGGGTGTSGATLQETQYF
NA,TRBV7-9,TRBD2,TRBJ2-1,TGTGCCAGCTGGGGGGGGACGGACAACAATGAGCAGTTCTTC,CASWGGTDNNEQFF
few,TRBV28,TRBD1,TRBJ2-5,TGTGCCAGCAGTTCGGTGGGACAGGGGGCAGAAGAGACCCAGTACTTC,CASSSVGQGAEETQYF
many,TRBV25-1,NA,TRBJ2-5,TGTGCCAGTCTGGGGGGTTGGGGAGAGACCCAGTACTTC,CASLGGWGETQYF
many,TRBV4-3,NA,TRBJ1-6,TGCGCCAGCAGCCCGGTGGGGCAGGGCGGTAATAATTCACCCCTCCACTTT,CASSPVGQGGNNSPLHF
many,TRBV12-3/TRBV12-4,NA,TRBJ1-5,TGTGCCAGCAGTTTAGGAGGGAGTCAGCCCCAGCATTTT,CASSLGGSQPQHF
many,TRBV7-2,NA,TRBJ2-7,TGTGCCAGCACCTTCACGGGAAGGTCCTACGAGCAGTACTTC,CASTFTGRSYEQYF
many,TRBV20-1,TRBD1,TRBJ2-5,TGCAGTGCATTCCGGGACAGGGCTAAAGAGACCCAGTACTTC,CSAFRDRAKETQYF
many,TRBV6-5,NA,TRBJ2-7,TGTGCCAGCAGTTACTCTGGTTGGGAAGTTGGCGAGCAGTACTTC,CASSYSGWEVGEQYF
many,TRBV5-5,NA,TRBJ2-3,TGTGCCAGCAGCTTGCTGACAGGGAGGGGGACAGATACGCAGTATTTT,CASSLLTGRGTDTQYF
many,TRBV29-1,NA,TRBJ2-1,TGCAGCGTTGATGGGGATAGCGACCCCTCCAATGAGCAGTTCTTC,CSVDGDSDPSNEQFF
few,TRBV18,NA,TRBJ2-6,TGTGCCAGCTCACCAAGGGAAAAAAGGGCGGACGGCTTCAATTGGGCCAACGTCCTGACTTTC,CASSPREKRADGFNWANVLTF
many,TRBV20-1,NA,TRBJ2-7,TGCAGTGCTAGAGCGCTGGCCGCCTACGAGCAGTACTTC,CSARALAAYEQYF
many,TRBV12-3/TRBV12-4,NA,TRBJ2-2,TGTGCCAGCAGTTCCGAGAGGGGCACCGGGGAGCTGTTTTTT,CASSSERGTGELFF
many,TRBV7-9,NA,TRBJ1-2,TGTGCCAGCAGCTTAGAACAGTATGGCTACACCTTC,CASSLEQYGYTF
many,TRBV5-6,NA,TRBJ1-1,TGTGCCAGCAGCCGGGGGTGGGGGGACGAGTCTGAAGCTTTCTTT,CASSRGWGDESEAFF
few,TRBV7-9,TRBD1,TRBJ1-2,TGTGCCAGCAGCCTAATACAGGGGGCGGCTGGCTACACCTTC,CASSLIQGAAGYTF
NA,TRBV10-3,NA,TRBJ2-7,TGTGCCATCAAAGAGGGACCATCCTACGAGCAGTACTTC,CAIKEGPSYEQYF
many,TRBV5-1,NA,TRBJ1-2,TGCGCCAGCAGCTTGGCGCGGGTGATGCAATACACCTTC,CASSLARVMQYTF
NA,TRBV7-6,NA,TRBJ2-3,TGTGCCAGCAGCGAGCTGGAGGGGGGTAGTGCGAGACGTGGCACAGATACGCAGTATTTT,CASSELEGGSARRGTDTQYF
many,TRBV6-2/TRBV6-3,TRBD2,TRBJ2-2,TGTGCCAGCAGTTACTCGATACTAGCGGGGGACCTACCGAACACCGGGGAGCTGTTTTTT,CASSYSILAGDLPNTGELFF
many,TRBV7-2,NA,TRBJ2-7,TGTGCCAGCAGCTCCCCAGCTGGGGGGCACTACGAGCAGTACTTC,CASSSPAGGHYEQYF
many,TRBV18,NA,TRBJ1-1,TGTGCCAGCTCACACGGGACGTGGATGTCTGAAGCTTTCTTT,CASSHGTWMSEAFF
many,TRBV6-5,TRBD1,TRBJ2-7,TGTGCCAGCAGTTTCAGGGACAGGGAATTTTCCGAGCAGTACTTC,CASSFRDREFSEQYF
few,TRBV18,TRBD1,TRBJ2-1,TGTGCCAGCTCACCAATGGCAGGGGGCTACAATGAGCAGTTCTTC,CASSPMAGGYNEQFF
many,TRBV27,TRBD1,TRBJ1-1,TGTGCCAGCAGTTTATCCAGGGGGCGCGGGGGATGGAACACTGAAGCTTTCTTT,CASSLSRGRGGWNTEAFF
many,TRBV28,NA,TRBJ1-1,TGTGCCAGCAGTTGGGCAGGGGCGAGCACTGAAGCTTTCTTT,CASSWAGASTEAFF
many,TRBV10-3,TRBD1,TRBJ2-3,TGTGCCATCAGTCCGGGACAGGGGCTCTCAGATACGCAGTATTTT,CAISPGQGLSDTQYF
many,TRBV12-3/TRBV12-4,NA,TRBJ1-4,TGTGCCAGCAGTCGGACTGGAAATGAAAAACTGTTTTTT,CASSRTGNEKLFF
many,TRBV5-6,TRBD2,TRBJ2-7,TGTGCCAGCAGCACTTGGACTAGCGGGGTCCTTCGGGAGCAGTACTTC,CASSTWTSGVLREQYF
many,TRBV27,TRBD1,TRBJ1-2,TGTGCCAGCAGTATCCGGGACAGGGGGCGTCTGAACTATGGCTACACCTTC,CASSIRDRGRLNYGYTF
many,TRBV7-2,NA,TRBJ2-3,TGTGCCAGCAGCTTCCCCTTAATGAGAGGCACAGATACGCAGTATTTT,CASSFPLMRGTDTQYF
many,TRBV20-1,NA,TRBJ1-2,TGCAGTGCTCGATCCTGGGGGAACGATGGCTACACCTTC,CSARSWGNDGYTF
many,TRBV6-5,NA,TRBJ1-2,TGTGCCAGCAGTTACGAAAGGGGGGATGGCTACACCTTC,CASSYERGDGYTF
many,TRBV14,NA,TRBJ2-7,TGTGCCAGCAGCCTGGTCGGGGCAGGGACGTACGAGCAGTACTTC,CASSLVGAGTYEQYF
many,TRBV6-2/TRBV6-3,TRBD2,TRBJ2-2,TGTGCCAGCAGTGACTGGACTAGCGGGAGGGGCGGGGAGCTGTTTTTT,CASSDWTSGRGGELFF
few,TRBV5-1,TRBD2,TRBJ2-3,TGCGCCAGCAGCAGTAGCGGGAGGGTCACAGATACGCAGTATTTT,CASSSSGRVTDTQYF
many,TRBV12-3/TRBV12-4,NA,TRBJ1-2,TGTGCCAGCAGTTTAGCCGTCCTCTCTAGGGCGTCATATGGCTACACCTTC,CASSLAVLSRASYGYTF
many,TRBV12-3/TRBV12-4,NA,TRBJ2-1,TGTGCCAGCACGTGGAGGCCGAAGGGTTACAATGAGCAGTTCTTC,CASTWRPKGYNEQFF
many,TRBV24-1,NA,TRBJ2-1,TGTGCCACCAGTGATTTGTCAGGGAGCTCCTACAATGAGCAGTTCTTC,CATSDLSGSSYNEQFF
few,TRBV28,NA,TRBJ2-3,TGTGCCAGCAGTCCGACGCCTTCAGCAGATACGCAGTATTTT,CASSPTPSADTQYF
many,TRBV9,NA,TRBJ2-7,TGTGCCAGCAGCGTAGGCTACAGGTCCGGCGAGCAGTACTTC,CASSVGYRSGEQYF
NA,TRBV18,TRBD2,TRBJ2-7,TGTGCCAGTCGCGCACTCATTAGCGGGGGGGACTACGAGCAGTACTTC,CASRALISGGDYEQYF
many,TRBV5-1,NA,TRBJ2-1,TGCGCCAGCAGCTTGTTACTCAACTACAATGAGCAGTTCTTC,CASSLLLNYNEQFF
many,TRBV10-3,NA,TRBJ1-2,TGTGCCATCAGTCCCGTAAGGAGGGTCCCACAAGCTAACTATGGCTACACCTTC,CAISPVRRVPQANYGYTF
many,TRBV3-1,NA,TRBJ2-5,TGTGCCAGCAGCCATAGGGCTGGAGGCGGGACCCAGTACTTC,CASSHRAGGGTQYF
many,TRBV12-3/TRBV12-4,NA,TRBJ1-2,TGTGCCAGCAGTTTTCGGCCTTCCGGGAATTCTAACTATGGCTACACCTTC,CASSFRPSGNSNYGYTF
few,TRBV7-8,NA,TRBJ1-1,TGTGCCAGCAGCTTAGCGCGGACCAGGGGTGGTGAAGCTTTCTTT,CASSLARTRGGEAFF
NA,TRBV5-1,TRBD1,TRBJ2-5,TGCGCCAGCAGCTTGGCCGGACAGGGCGAGACCCAGTACTTC,CASSLAGQGETQYF
few,TRBV6-1,NA,TRBJ2-5,TGTGCCAGCAGTGTAAACAGGGTAGGCGAGACCCAGTACTTC,CASSVNRVGETQYF
many,TRBV20-1,TRBD1,TRBJ2-5,TGCAGTGCTAACCCCCCCAGACAGGGGAAAAAGACCCAGTACTTC,CSANPPRQGKKTQYF
many,TRBV7-8,NA,TRBJ2-3,TGTGCCAGCAGCACACAACTAGGGTCAGATACGCAGTATTTT,CASSTQLGSDTQYF
many,TRBV20-1,NA,TRBJ2-5,TGCAGTCCACAGGGAGAGACCCAGTACTTC,CSPQGETQYF
few,TRBV4-3,TRBD1,TRBJ2-4,TGCGCCAGCAGCCAAGACGATCCCCCAGGGGGCAAAAACATTCAGTACTTC,CASSQDDPPGGKNIQYF